Here is one T cell receptor beta chain with its context. Germline CDR1 DFQATT, CDR2 SNEGSKA (reference sequence). V was pared by 1 base and J by 13 bases, with 13 bases between. The CDR3 runs to 11 residues. Generated by immunoSEQ multiplex PCR, the TCRdb table keeps only in-frame clones and is missing some. The sample yields 55,000 to 60,000 clones, over 75% seen once. The data were obtained in a study of OX40 agonist ivuxolimab in advanced cancers. The sample here was CD4+ or CD8+ T cells sorted from blood, taken in a trial of the OX40 agonist ivuxolimab. The TCR comes from an adult with an advanced solid tumor such as melanoma, head and neck, liver or kidney cancer. The chain has TRBV20-1 and TRBJ1-1; D is possibly TRBD1 (5 bases). The chain's CDR3 is CSARVRESGFF. The CDR3 DNA sequence: TGCAGTGCTAGAGTCAGGGAAAGCGGTTTCTTT.